The TCR beta chain under discussion was sequenced for a study of radiotherapy plus CTLA-4 blockade in lung cancer. Study at large: Among enrolled patients, roughly 17% responded and roughly 30% achieved disease control.

Germline V gene data show CDR1 as KGHSH and CDR2 as LQKENI. The CDR3 is made up of 16 amino acids. With 3 bases removed from V and 7 bases from J, the gap between germline ends came to 18 bases. Repertoires were generated with immunoSEQ multiplex PCR, while TCRdb's copy carries only in-frame clones and drops some. The table lists tens of thousands of clones, roughly 86% of them singletons, with about a sixth in the top ten. The material sequenced was peripheral blood, taken from a patient treated with radiotherapy plus ipilimumab. The chain has TRBV18 and TRBJ2-2, with D perhaps TRBD2 (6 bases). The TCR comes from a human donor with non-small cell lung cancer that progressed on radiotherapy plus ipilimumab. CDR3 residues: CASSPTAGLRNGELFF. CDR3 nucleotides: TGTGCCAGCTCACCGACGGCGGGGCTACGGAACGGGGAGCTGTTTTTT.